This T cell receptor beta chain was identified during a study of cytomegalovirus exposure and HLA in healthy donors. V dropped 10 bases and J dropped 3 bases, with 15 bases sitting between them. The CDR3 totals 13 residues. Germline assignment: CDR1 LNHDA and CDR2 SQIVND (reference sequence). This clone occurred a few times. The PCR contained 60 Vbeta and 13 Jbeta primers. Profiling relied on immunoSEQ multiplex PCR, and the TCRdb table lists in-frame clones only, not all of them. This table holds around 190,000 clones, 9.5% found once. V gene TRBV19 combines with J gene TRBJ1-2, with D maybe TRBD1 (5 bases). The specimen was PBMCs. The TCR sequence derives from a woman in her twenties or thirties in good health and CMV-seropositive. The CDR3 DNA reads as TGTGCCACCTCAGGACATTCTTACTATGGCTACACCTTC. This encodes CATSGHSYYGYTF.